The TCR beta chain described here comes from a study of T-cell memory formation after mild COVID-19. Using its own MiXCR run on the 5' RACE reads, TCRdb lists one record per CDR3 protein. The sample contains a few hundred thousand distinct CDR3 sequences, around a fifth of which appear only once. This clonotype was counted at least ten times. The CDR3 consists of 13 residues. The V end lost 0 bases, the J end lost 5 bases, and 7 bases lay between the germline ends. Germline CDR1 and CDR2: LNHNV and YYDKDF (reference sequence). This chain uses TRBV15 with TRBJ2-5; D not certain. Sequenced sample: PBMCs or a T cell subset sorted from them (not recorded which). The TCR comes from a man younger than 30 who had mild COVID-19 (a few samples of this study predate the infection). Cell type and time point are not known. CDR3 region: CATSRDESETQYF. Written as DNA, the CDR3 is TGTGCCACCAGCAGAGACGAATCGGAGACCCAGTACTTC.